This T cell receptor (beta chain) was captured by sequencing in a study of T-cell reconstitution after alpha-beta-depleted transplantation in children. The TCRbeta library was prepared with unique molecular identifiers. TCRdb called the PCR reads again in MiXCR, with one record for every CDR3 protein. This sample has about 540,000 distinct CDR3 sequences, with approximately 20% found just once. This CDR3 is 14 amino acids long. The J segment lost 4 bases and the V segment lost 6 bases, leaving 7 bases of the junction unmatched. In germline, CDR1 is SGHKS, CDR2 YYEKEE (reference sequence). This sequence joins TRBV5-5 and TRBJ2-7; 10 bases map to TRBD1. The source is a human donor who donated a stem cell graft to a child with acute lymphoblastic leukemia. The input for sequencing was PBMCs from the stem cell graft donor, taken from the stem cell graft. In DNA, the CDR3 is TGTGCCAGCACCTCCAGACAGGGGGCTTACGAGCAGTACTTC. Amino acid sequence: CASTSRQGAYEQYF.